This T cell receptor beta chain was identified during a study of shared clonotypes between healthy human individuals (dated by TCRdb to about 2020). For the wider study: The cohort comprised two women and three men aged 18 to 49 years. Per donor, three plates each were used for CD4 naive and CD4 memory, two for CD8 naive, and one for CD8 memory. To estimate repertoire size and how much clonotypes are shared between individuals, the study performed deep sequencing of blood TCR repertoires from roughly five healthy adults. To increase sequencing depth and limit assay-specific biases, different laboratories used diverse techniques to prepare libraries and sequence TCR repertoires. Per donor, leukapheresis produced somewhere between about 0.9 and 9.5 billion PBMCs. Results and caveats for the whole study, not just this receptor: Compared with non-shared clonotypes, clonotypes shared by all four sorted-subset donors had higher generation probabilities. Even with the large sequencing depth, rarefaction of the sorted-subset datasets indicated that sequencing was incomplete. The genetic and exposure-history diversity represented was limited by the small number of donors. Naive subsets generally had larger estimated clonotype richness than memory subsets did. Only blood was sampled, and tissue TCR repertoires likely differ from those in blood. Roughly 5% of naive CD4, 3.5% of naive CD8, roughly 2.5% of memory CD4, and around 0.42% of memory CD8 clonotypes were shared across several donors. Pairwise subsampling led to the expectation that sequencing depth would affect the degree of clonotype sharing among donors.

This clone was detected a few times. Which antigen it targets is not known. No much larger clone is present one base from it, and per-base qualities are unavailable. Using the deep immunoSEQ assay, TCR CDR3 regions were amplified from genomic DNA by multiplex PCR. For each cell subset, the extracted genomic DNA was distributed evenly across all wells of several immunoSEQ 96-well plates, and each plate served as one replicate. For sorted subsets, about 200 ng genomic DNA, equal to tens of thousands of T cell genomes, was loaded into each replicate PCR. The purified libraries were quantified using a Qubit 3.0 fluorometer, sized with a Bioanalyzer 2100, and then quantified again using the KAPA Library Quantification kit. A separate single-read 150-cycle Illumina NextSeq 550 flow cell was used to sequence each immunoSEQ 96-well plate. As for the original processing: Because only junctional sequences without quality scores were contained in the immunoSEQ output, filtering matching that applied to full-length reads could not be performed. Sequences were annotated with PyIR, a Python wrapper for IgBLAST v1.9, and V/J genes and CDR3 were assigned using IMGT germline references. Reads were filtered out if the reads had weak V/J assignments (E-value above 1e-6), no CDR3, stop codons, out-of-frame junctions, or ambiguous translated residues. V3J clonotypes were defined as sequences sharing the same inferred V gene, J gene, and CDR3 amino acid sequence. The percentage overlap between two repertoires was calculated by dividing the number of shared unique clonotypes by the size of the smaller repertoire. Repertoire richness was assessed with RTK rarefaction, the Chao1 estimator, and Recon v2.1 estimates of unobserved clonotypes. Generation probabilities for all TCRbeta clonotypes obtained by the gDNA method from a handful of donors were computed using OLGA. TCRdb provides this immuneACCESS table in a form limited to in-frame rearrangements. Some clones are lacking; in checked studies, under half of them reflect an unresolved V gene, and why the rest are absent is not known. That table is the source of V, J and clone size, and D and trimming were worked out from the DNA. This sample holds more than 850,000 clones; approximately 80% were observed only once. Clones ranked in the top ten supply under 0.65% of the sample.

V is pruned by 10 bases and J by 3 bases, leaving 6 bases of the junction without a gene match. Reading the germline V gene gives CDR1 MNHEY and CDR2 SVGAGI. The CDR3 starts with the cysteine, ends with the phenylalanine, and has 13 residues. Just the 39-base CDR3 DNA is kept, in frame starting at base 1. The donors were healthy, HIV-negative adults who had no recently reported acute infections or vaccinations. Only Caucasian adults living in Nashville, Tennessee, USA were represented among the donors. CD4+ T cells were enriched by magnetic negative selection; naive cells were then positively selected on CD45RA, and the negative fraction formed the memory subset. After blood collection by leukapheresis, PBMCs were isolated using Ficoll-Histopaque density gradient centrifugation and then cryopreserved in the vapor phase of liquid nitrogen. Purity and quantity of every magnetically sorted T cell population were checked by analytical flow cytometry. Each sorted fraction had its genomic DNA isolated and then quantified by UV absorbance on a Nanodrop 2000c.

The source of this sequence is a man between 18 and 29 years old in good health. Some clones in this sample may be carry-over from other donors' samples. The chain is made from TRBV6-5 and TRBJ1-5, with TRBD1 identical over 7 junction bases. Sequenced sample: memory CD4+ T cells from PBMCs. Reading the label with the study, this specimen's cell subset or site is: CD45RA-negative fraction. The CDR3 region: CATTTGNNQPQHF. The sequence in DNA is TGTGCCACCACGACAGGGAACAATCAGCCCCAGCATTTT.